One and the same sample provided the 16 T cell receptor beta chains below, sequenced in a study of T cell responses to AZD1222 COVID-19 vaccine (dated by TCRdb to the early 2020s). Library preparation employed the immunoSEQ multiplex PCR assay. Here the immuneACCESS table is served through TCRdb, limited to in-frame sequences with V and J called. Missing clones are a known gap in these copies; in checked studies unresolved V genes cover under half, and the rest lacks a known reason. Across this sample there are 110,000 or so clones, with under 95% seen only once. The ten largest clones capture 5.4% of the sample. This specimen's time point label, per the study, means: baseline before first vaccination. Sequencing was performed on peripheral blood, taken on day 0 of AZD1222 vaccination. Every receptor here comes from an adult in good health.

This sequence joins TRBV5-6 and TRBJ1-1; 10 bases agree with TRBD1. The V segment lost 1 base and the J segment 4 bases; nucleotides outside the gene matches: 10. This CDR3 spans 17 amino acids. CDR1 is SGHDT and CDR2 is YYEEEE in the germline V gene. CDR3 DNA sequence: TGTGCCAGCAGCTTGTCGGGACAGGGGTTACTAGGCACTGAAGCTTTCTTT. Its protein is CASSLSGQGLLGTEAFF.

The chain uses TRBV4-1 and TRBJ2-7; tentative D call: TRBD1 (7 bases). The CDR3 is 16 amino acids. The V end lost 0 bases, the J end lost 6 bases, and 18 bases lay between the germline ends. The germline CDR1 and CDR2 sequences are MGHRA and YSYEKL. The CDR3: CASSQDRPGGKGEQYF. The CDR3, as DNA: TGCGCCAGCAGCCAAGATCGGCCAGGGGGGAAAGGCGAGCAGTACTTC.

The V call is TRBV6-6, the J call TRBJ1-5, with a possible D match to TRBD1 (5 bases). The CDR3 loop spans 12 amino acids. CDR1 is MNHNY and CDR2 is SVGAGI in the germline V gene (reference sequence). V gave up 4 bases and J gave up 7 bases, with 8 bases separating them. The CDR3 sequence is CASSSGEQPQHF. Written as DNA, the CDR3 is TGTGCCAGCAGTTCGGGGGAACAGCCCCAGCATTTT.

Here the CDR3 reads CASSYSGTGLYEQYF. CDR3 sequence (DNA): TGTGCCAGCAGTTACTCCGGGACAGGGCTCTACGAGCAGTACTTC. The chain recombines TRBV6-5 with TRBJ2-7; 9 positions agree with TRBD1. V was clipped by 0 bases and J by 3 bases; unmatched bases: 3. The CDR3 spans 15 residues. Germline assignment: CDR1 MNHEY and CDR2 SVGAGI.

DNA for the CDR3: TGTGCCAGCAGCTTGCAGGGGATGGGAGGTGAAAAACTGTTTTTT. This encodes CASSLQGMGGEKLFF. V is TRBV7-2 and J is TRBJ1-4; a possible D gene is TRBD1 (6 bases). The germline gives CDR1 SGHTA, CDR2 FQGNSA. Between the trimmed V and J ends, which lost 3 bases and 7 bases, there was a span of 15 bases. CDR3 length: 15 residues.

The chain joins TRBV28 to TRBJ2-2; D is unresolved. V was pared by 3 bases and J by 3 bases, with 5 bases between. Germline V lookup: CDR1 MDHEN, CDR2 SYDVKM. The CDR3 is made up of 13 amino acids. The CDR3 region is CASSLWHTGELFF. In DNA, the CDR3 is TGTGCCAGCAGTTTGTGGCACACCGGGGAGCTGTTTTTT.

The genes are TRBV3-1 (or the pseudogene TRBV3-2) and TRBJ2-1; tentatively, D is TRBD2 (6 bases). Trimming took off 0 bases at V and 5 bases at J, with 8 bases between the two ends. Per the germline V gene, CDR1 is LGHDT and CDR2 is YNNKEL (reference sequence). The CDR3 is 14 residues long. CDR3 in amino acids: CASSQEGTHNEQFF. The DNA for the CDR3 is TGTGCCAGCAGCCAAGAGGGGACTCACAATGAGCAGTTCTTC.

CDR3 in amino acids: CASSLGAGGYTF. CDR3 DNA sequence: TGTGCCAGCAGTTTAGGGGCCGGCGGCTACACCTTC. The rearrangement links TRBV12-3 or TRBV12-4 to TRBJ1-2; D is uncertain. The V end was cut by 1 base, the J end by 8 bases, with 8 bases between. The CDR3 runs to 12 residues.

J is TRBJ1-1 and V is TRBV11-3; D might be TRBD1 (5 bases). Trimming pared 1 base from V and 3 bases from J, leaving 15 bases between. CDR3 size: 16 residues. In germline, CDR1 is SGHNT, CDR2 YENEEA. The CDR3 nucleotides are TGTGCCAGCAGCTTAGGGGGGGTGGCCTGGGACACTGAAGCTTTCTTT. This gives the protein CASSLGGVAWDTEAFF.

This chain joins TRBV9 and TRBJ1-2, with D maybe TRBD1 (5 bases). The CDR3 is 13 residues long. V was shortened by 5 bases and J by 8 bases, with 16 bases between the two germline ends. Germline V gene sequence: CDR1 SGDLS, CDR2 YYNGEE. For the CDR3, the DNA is TGTGCCAGCAGATCAGCCCAGGGTGAAGGCTACACCTTC. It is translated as CASRSAQGEGYTF.

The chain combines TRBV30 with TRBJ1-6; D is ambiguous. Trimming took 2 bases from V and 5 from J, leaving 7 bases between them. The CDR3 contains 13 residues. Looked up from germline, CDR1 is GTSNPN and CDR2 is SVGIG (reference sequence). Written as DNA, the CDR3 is TGTGCCTGGAGTACAGCAAATAATTCACCCCTCCACTTT. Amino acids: CAWSTANNSPLHF.

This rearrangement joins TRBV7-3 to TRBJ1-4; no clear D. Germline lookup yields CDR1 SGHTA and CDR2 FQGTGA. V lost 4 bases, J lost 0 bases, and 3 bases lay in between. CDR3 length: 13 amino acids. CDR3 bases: TGTGCCAGCAGCTCCGCAACTAATGAAAAACTGTTTTTT. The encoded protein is CASSSATNEKLFF.

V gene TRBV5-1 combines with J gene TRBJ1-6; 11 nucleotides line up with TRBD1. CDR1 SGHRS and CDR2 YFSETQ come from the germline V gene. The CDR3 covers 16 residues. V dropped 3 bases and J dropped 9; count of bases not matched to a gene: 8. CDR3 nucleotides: TGCGCCAGCAGCTCCACCTCCGGGACAGGGGGTTCACCCCTCCACTTT. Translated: CASSSTSGTGGSPLHF.

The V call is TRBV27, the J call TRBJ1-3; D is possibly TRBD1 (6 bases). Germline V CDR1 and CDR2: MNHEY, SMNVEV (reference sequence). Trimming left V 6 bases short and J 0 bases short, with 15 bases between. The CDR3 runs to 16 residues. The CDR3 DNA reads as TGTGCCAGCAGCCCTGGTCAGGGGTTCTCTGGAAACACCATATATTTT. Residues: CASSPGQGFSGNTIYF.

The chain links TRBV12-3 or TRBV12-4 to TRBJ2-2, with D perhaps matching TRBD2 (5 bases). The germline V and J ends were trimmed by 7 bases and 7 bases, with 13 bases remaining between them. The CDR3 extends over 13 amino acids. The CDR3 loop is CASTQLVFGELFF. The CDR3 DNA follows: TGTGCCAGCACCCAACTAGTTTTCGGGGAGCTGTTTTTT.

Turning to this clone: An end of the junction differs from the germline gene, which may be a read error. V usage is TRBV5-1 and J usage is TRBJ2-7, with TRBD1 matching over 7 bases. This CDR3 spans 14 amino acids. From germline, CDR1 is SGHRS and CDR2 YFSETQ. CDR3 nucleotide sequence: TGCGCCAGCAGCTTGAGACAGGGCTCCAACGAGCAGTACTTC. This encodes CASSLRQGSNEQYF.